This entry describes one T cell receptor (beta chain). The junction departs from germline at one end; a sequencing error may be responsible. This sample is part of a study of T-cell reconstitution after alpha-beta-depleted transplantation in children. Unique molecular identifiers were used in preparing the TCRbeta library. From the PCR reads, TCRdb called clonotypes with MiXCR, one entry per CDR3 protein. There are around 380,000 distinct CDR3 sequences in the sample; about a tenth occur only once, and approximately 5% lies in the top ten. This receptor was identified in a human donor who donated a stem cell graft to a child with acute myeloid leukemia. This specimen was PBMCs from the stem cell graft donor, taken from the stem cell graft.

CDR3 sequence: CATSQDPSGGYTDTQYF. The CDR3 DNA is TGTGCCACCAGCCAAGATCCAAGCGGGGGATACACAGATACGCAGTATTTT. The chain employs TRBV3-1 and TRBJ2-3; 8 bases line up with TRBD2. CDR1 is LGHDT, CDR2 YNNKEL, per germline (reference sequence). There are 17 residues in the CDR3.